This TCR beta chain was documented in a study of blood T cells in healthy people across ages. Using a J-beta primer mix together with a sample-barcoded 5' primer, a second PCR was run for roughly 6 to 12 cycles. Each cDNA molecule was tagged by a template-switch adaptor with 12 random nucleotides. In TCRdb, the 5' RACE reads were re-called with MiXCR into one record per CDR3 protein. The data hold approximately 810,000 distinct CDR3 sequences, with more than 25% observed a single time. Comment on this clonotype: Its antigen is still unknown. At one end the junction does not follow the germline gene, possibly because of a read error.

Study-wide results and caveats: In older individuals, TCR beta diversity per million T cells was lower, falling roughly linearly with age. The donors' CMV status was not determined, possibly confounding changes in expanded clonotypes.

The CDR3 covers 15 residues. Germline-derived CDR1 and CDR2 are MNHEY and SVGAGI. Sequencing used blood. The TCR originated in a woman older than 75 in good health. J is TRBJ1-2 and V is TRBV6-5; a weak D match, TRBD1 (5 bases). This chain's CDR3 is CASSGGGSRDYGHTF. The CDR3 bases are TGTGCCAGCAGTGGGGGAGGAAGCAGGGACTATGGCCACACCTTC.